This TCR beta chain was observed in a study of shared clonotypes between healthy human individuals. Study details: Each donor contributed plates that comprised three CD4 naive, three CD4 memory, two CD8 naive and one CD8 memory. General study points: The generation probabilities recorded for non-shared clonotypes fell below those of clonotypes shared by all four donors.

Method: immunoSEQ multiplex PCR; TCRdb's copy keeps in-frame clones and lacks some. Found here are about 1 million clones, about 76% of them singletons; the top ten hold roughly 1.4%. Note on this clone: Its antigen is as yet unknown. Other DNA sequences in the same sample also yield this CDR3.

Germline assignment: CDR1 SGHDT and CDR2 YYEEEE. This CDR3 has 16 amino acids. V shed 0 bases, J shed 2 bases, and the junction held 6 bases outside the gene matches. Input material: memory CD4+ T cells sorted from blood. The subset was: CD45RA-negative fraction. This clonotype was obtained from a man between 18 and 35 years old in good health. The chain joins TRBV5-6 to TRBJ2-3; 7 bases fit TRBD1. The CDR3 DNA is TGTGCCAGCAGCTTGGGGACAGGCGCCAACACAGATACGCAGTATTTT. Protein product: CASSLGTGANTDTQYF.